This T cell receptor beta chain was sequenced during a study of T cells after somatic rescue of genetic block. Germline V gene data show CDR1 as MRHNA and CDR2 as SNTAGT. The CDR3 sequence is 16 residues long. Method: immunoSEQ multiplex PCR; TCRdb's copy keeps in-frame clones and lacks some. The table has 15,000 or so clones, about two thirds seen once. The receptor's source is a boy younger than 18. The sample comprised peripheral blood mononuclear cells (PBMCs). This chain links TRBV6-4 with TRBJ2-5, with 7 bases that match TRBD2. The assigned J gene may be wrong: the sequence end matches TRBJ2-7 better. CDR3 DNA: TGTGCCAGCAGTTTAAACCTCGGGAGGCTTCGCTACGAGCAGTACTTC. Its protein product is CASSLNLGRLRYEQYF.